Included here is one TCR beta chain sequence, with context. Its antigen is not identified. This specimen belongs to a study of cytomegalovirus exposure and HLA in healthy donors. Study-wide results and limits: The authors considered a cluster of highly shared sequence variants likely to be a sequencing artifact. While the bulk of TCR sequences proved rare, some public TCRs turned up in many donors.

It was with 60 Vbeta and 13 Jbeta primers that the PCR ran. Only in-frame clones appear in the TCRdb table, and some are missing; sequencing was by immunoSEQ multiplex PCR. The sample carries roughly 86,000 clones, 75% to 80% recorded once. V lost 1 base and J 5 bases, leaving 8 bases between the germline ends. Germline-derived CDR1 and CDR2 are SGHTA and FQGNSA. CDR3 size: 13 residues. The clonotype originates from a female donor in good health and CMV-seronegative. Sequenced sample: PBMCs. V usage is TRBV7-2 and J usage is TRBJ1-1, with unresolved D. As DNA, the CDR3 is TGTGCCAGCAGCTTAGATCGGGTTACTGAAGCTTTCTTT. Residues: CASSLDRVTEAFF. Full variable domain (remainder filled in from reference TRBV7-2 and TRBJ1-1): GAGVSQSPSNKVTEKGKDVELRCDPISGHTALYWYRQSLGQGLEFLIYFQGNSAPDKSGLPSDRFSAERTGGSVSTLTIQRTQQEDSAVYLCASSLDRVTEAFFGQGTRLTVV.